A single count supports the clone carrying this T cell receptor beta chain. Its cognate antigen is unknown. J lost 4 bases, V lost 5 bases, and 5 bases had no gene match. This CDR3 has 14 residues. The V gene's germline CDR1 is MDHEN and CDR2 SYDVKM. Clones were sequenced by immunoSEQ multiplex PCR, and TCRdb holds only the in-frame ones, with some missing. Of 100,000 to 150,000 clones in the sample, 90% were seen once. The data were taken from a study of T cell responses to AZD1222 COVID-19 vaccine. Whole-study results and caveats: Baseline serostatus was positive in only six AZD1222 recipients. Variant regions that are unmutated are reportedly the target of nearly half of spike-specific TCRs.

This chain connects TRBV28 to TRBJ2-3; TRBD2 aligns across 8 bases. The clonotype originates from an adult in good health. Here the sequenced sample was peripheral blood, taken on day 0 of AZD1222 vaccination. DNA for the CDR3: TGTGCCAGCAGTATAAGCGGGAGTGCAGATACGCAGTATTTT. Its translation is CASSISGSADTQYF.